This T cell receptor (beta chain) was observed in a study of T cells expressing NK-cell markers. Whole-study context: Sequencing of TCR beta repertoires drew on sorted CD3+CD56+NKG2C+, CD3+CD56+NKG2C- and CD3+CD56-NKG2C+ T cells. Overall study findings and caveats: Whether expanded NKG2C-expressing T cell clones recognize HCMV is unknown.

TCRdb re-called the 5' RACE reads; every CDR3 protein appears as one record, without DNA. Listed are some 340,000 distinct CDR3 sequences; roughly 5.2% falls within the top ten. As for this clonotype: What it binds is unknown.

CDR1 GTSNPN and CDR2 SVGIG come from the germline V gene (reference sequence). The CDR3 is made up of 11 amino acids. The clonotype was recovered from a man aged 18-75 years in good health. This chain links TRBV30 with TRBJ2-7; TCRdb indicates TRBD1, and absent DNA this call remains unverified. Material: blood T cells: a sorted CD56 or NKG2C T cell subset, CD4+ or CD8+ T cells, or bulk PBMC T cells (not recorded which). This CDR3 is CAWRTGPEQYF.